The entry below gives a single TCR beta chain sequence along with its context. Its specificity is unknown. Sequencing was performed with immunoSEQ multiplex PCR; in TCRdb, only in-frame clones are kept and a portion is missing. The table has 2 million to 2.5 million clones, 85% to 95% seen once. This sample is drawn from a study of shared clonotypes between healthy human individuals. Study in general: A couple of female and a few male donors aged 18 to 49 were enrolled. Study findings and constraints: Relative to clonotypes present in all four donors, those not shared had lower generation probabilities. Estimated clonotype richness was generally higher in naive than memory subsets. Clonotype sharing across four donors was observed for about 4.8% of naive CD4 clonotypes.

Germline CDR1 is DFQATT and CDR2 is SNEGSKA (reference sequence). V was clipped by 3 bases and J by 3 bases, with 5 bases between them. The CDR3 covers 11 residues. The receptor comes from a young man in good health. Some clones in this sample may be carry-over from other donors' samples. What was sequenced was naive CD4+ T cells from PBMCs. The subset was: CD45RA+ positively selected. The chain recombines TRBV20-1 with TRBJ2-5; D is ambiguous. For the CDR3, the DNA is TGCAGTGCTAGTACTAAAGAGACCCAGTACTTC. This gives the protein CSASTKETQYF.